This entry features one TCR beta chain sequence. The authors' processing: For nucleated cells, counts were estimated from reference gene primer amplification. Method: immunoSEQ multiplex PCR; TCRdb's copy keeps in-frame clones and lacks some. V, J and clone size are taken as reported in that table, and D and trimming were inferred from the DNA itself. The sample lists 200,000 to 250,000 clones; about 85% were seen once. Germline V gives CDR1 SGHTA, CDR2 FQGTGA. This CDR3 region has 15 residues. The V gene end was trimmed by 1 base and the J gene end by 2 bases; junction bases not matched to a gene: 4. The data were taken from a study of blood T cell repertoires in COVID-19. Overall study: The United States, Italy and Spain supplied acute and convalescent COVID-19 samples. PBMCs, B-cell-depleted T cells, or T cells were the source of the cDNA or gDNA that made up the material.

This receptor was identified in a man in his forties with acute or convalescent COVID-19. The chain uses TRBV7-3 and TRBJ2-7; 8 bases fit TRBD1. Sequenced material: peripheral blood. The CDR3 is CASSLNPTGAYEQYF. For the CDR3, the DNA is TGTGCCAGCAGCTTAAATCCGACAGGGGCCTACGAGCAGTACTTC.